The 27 T cell receptor beta chains listed next were all sequenced from one sample in a study of neoadjuvant nivolumab and ipilimumab in lung cancer. The table came from immunoSEQ multiplex PCR; TCRdb's copy has only in-frame clones and leaves some out. The sample lists about 1,800 clones; approximately 84% were seen once. Sequences were derived from tumor tissue, sampled before neoadjuvant nivolumab, alone or with ipilimumab. These receptors were taken from an adult with non-small cell lung cancer.

The chain combines TRBV7-2 with TRBJ2-3; D perhaps matches TRBD2 (6 bases). The CDR3 length is 17 residues. CDR1 and CDR2 from the germline V gene are SGHTA and FQGNSA. Deletions cut 5 bases from V and 2 bases from J, with 20 bases between. The chain's CDR3 is CASSPPDWRDYTDTQYF. The DNA of the CDR3 is TGTGCCAGCAGCCCCCCCGACTGGCGGGATTACACAGATACGCAGTATTTT.

The V and J genes are TRBV19 and TRBJ2-5, with 9 bases that match TRBD1. CDR3 size: 15 residues. Trimming cost V 4 bases and J 2 bases; bases outside gene matches: 5. Per germline, CDR1 LNHDA and CDR2 SQIVND (reference sequence). As DNA, the CDR3 is TGTGCCAGTAGTACGGGGACAGGGCGACAAGAGACCCAGTACTTC. The encoded protein is CASSTGTGRQETQYF.

This sequence joins TRBV11-3 and TRBJ2-7; 13 nucleotides line up with TRBD2. CDR1 SGHNT and CDR2 YENEEA come from the germline V gene. The junction had 18 bases not matched to a gene; V was cut back by 4 bases and J by 6 bases. The CDR3 loop spans 19 amino acids. This CDR3 is CASSSDQLAGGPRECEQYF. The CDR3 DNA reads as TGTGCCAGCAGCTCAGACCAACTAGCGGGAGGGCCTAGAGAGTGCGAGCAGTACTTC.

This clone was seen once. The chain links TRBV29-1 to TRBJ1-2; the D is unclear. The germline V gene has CDR1 SQVTM and CDR2 ANQGSEA. The CDR3 is 12 amino acids. The germline V and J ends were trimmed by 5 bases and 3 bases, with 10 bases remaining between them. CDR3 sequence reads: CSVSDAYYGYTF. CDR3 bases: TGCAGCGTTTCTGATGCATACTATGGCTACACCTTC.

This clone was observed a handful of times. V is TRBV4-3 and J is TRBJ1-2; no firm D call. CDR1 is LGHNA, CDR2 YSLEER, per germline. The V gene lost 0 bases and the J gene lost 2 bases, with 13 bases spanning the gap. This CDR3 comprises 16 residues. CDR3 sequence (DNA): TGCGCCAGCAGCCAAGATCAGGCAGGAATGAACTATGGCTACACCTTC. It yields the protein CASSQDQAGMNYGYTF.

The gene calls are TRBV19 and TRBJ1-2; D gene unclear. Germline values: CDR1 LNHDA, CDR2 SQIVND (reference sequence). Trimming removed 3 bases from V and 4 bases from J, with 9 bases in between. The CDR3 is 13 residues long. The CDR3 is CASSIRQFYGYTF. The CDR3 bases are TGTGCCAGTAGTATCCGGCAGTTCTATGGCTACACCTTC.

The chain is built from TRBV5-1 and TRBJ2-7; D not resolved. Germline V lookup: CDR1 SGHRS, CDR2 YFSETQ. V was shortened by 4 bases and J by 7 bases, with 21 bases between the two germline ends. CDR3 length equals 15 residues. CDR3 bases: TGCGCCAGCAGCCTGAATGATGAAAGTTTCGGGGAGCAGTACTTC. Encoded protein: CASSLNDESFGEQYF. The full variable domain, completed using reference TRBV5-1 and TRBJ2-7, is KAGVTQTPRYLIKTRGQQVTLSCSPISGHRSVSWYQQTPGQGLQFLFEYFSETQRNKGNFPGRFSGRQFSNSRSEMNVSTLELGDSALYLCASSLNDESFGEQYFGPGTRLTVT.

The CDR3: CASSQGDRGNYGYTF. The CDR3 DNA reads as TGTGCCAGCAGTCAGGGGGACAGGGGCAACTATGGCTACACCTTC. The rearrangement uses TRBV6-6 and TRBJ1-2; TRBD1 matches 10 bases. The CDR3 totals 15 residues. The junction had 5 bases not matched to a gene; V was cut back by 5 bases and J by 2 bases. Germline CDR1 MNHNY, CDR2 SVGAGI (reference sequence).

The rearrangement uses TRBV18 and TRBJ2-7, with TRBD2 matching 12 bases. Germline V gene data show CDR1 as KGHSH and CDR2 as LQKENI. There are 17 residues in the CDR3. The ends lost 3 bases at V and 0 bases at J; junction bases unmatched: 6. CDR3: CASSPRTSGTSSYEQYF. In DNA, the CDR3 is TGTGCCAGCTCACCCCGGACTAGCGGGACGAGCTCCTACGAGCAGTACTTC.

The chain joins TRBV19 to TRBJ2-7; the D call may be TRBD1 or TRBD2 (5 bases each). The V gene lost 5 bases and the J gene lost 5 bases, with 28 bases spanning the gap. The germline CDR1 and CDR2 sequences are LNHDA and SQIVND (reference sequence). The CDR3 consists of 18 residues. The CDR3 region is CASSSGAQSRGFVDEQYF. The CDR3 region has the DNA TGTGCCAGTAGTTCCGGGGCACAATCGAGAGGGTTCGTCGACGAGCAGTACTTC.

The CDR3 DNA is TGTGCCAGCAGTTATGGTCGGGGCAAACAGACCCAGTACTTC. This gives the protein CASSYGRGKQTQYF. This rearrangement joins TRBV6-5 to TRBJ2-5; D may be TRBD1 or TRBD2 (5 bases each). CDR1 and CDR2 (germline): MNHEY, SVGAGI. CDR3 length: 14 residues. V lost 3 bases to trimming and J lost 6 bases, with 14 bases between them.

V usage is TRBV21-1 and J usage is TRBJ1-5. TRBV21-1 is a pseudogene. The CDR3 totals 11 residues. The CDR3 DNA is TGTGCCAGCAGCTTCCATCAGCCCCAGCATTTT. It yields the protein CASSFHQPQHF.

The rearrangement joins TRBV9 to TRBJ2-7, with 7 bases lining up with TRBD2. J lost 5 bases, V lost 4 bases, and 6 bases had no gene match. Looked up from germline, CDR1 is SGDLS and CDR2 is YYNGEE. CDR3 length equals 13 residues. The CDR3 bases are TGTGCCAGCAGCTCCCGGGGGAGGGACGAGCAGTACTTC. This translates into CASSSRGRDEQYF.

The genes are TRBV19 and TRBJ1-1; 7 bases line up with TRBD1. Germline loops: CDR1 LNHDA, CDR2 SQIVND (reference sequence). V was pared by 4 bases and J by 0 bases, with 5 bases of the junction left unmatched. The CDR3 is 15 amino acids. This CDR3 reads CASSRGTEMNTEAFF. The CDR3 DNA sequence: TGTGCCAGTAGTAGAGGGACAGAAATGAACACTGAAGCTTTCTTT.

The rearrangement links TRBV5-1 to TRBJ2-3; 9 bases are shared with TRBD1. The CDR3 consists of 15 residues. Germline lookup yields CDR1 SGHRS and CDR2 YFSETQ. Trimming removed 0 bases from V and 4 bases from J; junction bases left unmatched: 3. The CDR3 protein is CASSLAGQGPDTQYF. The CDR3 nucleotides are TGCGCCAGCAGCTTGGCGGGACAGGGACCAGATACGCAGTATTTT.

The chain links TRBV19 to TRBJ2-7, with 7 nucleotides matching TRBD1. In germline, CDR1 is LNHDA, CDR2 SQIVND (reference sequence). This CDR3 region has 16 residues. V dropped 5 bases and J dropped 0; count of bases not matched to a gene: 10. CDR3 bases: TGTGCCAGTAGTGGACCGGACAGGCTCAGCTCCTACGAGCAGTACTTC. This sequence encodes CASSGPDRLSSYEQYF.

The chain employs TRBV21-1 and TRBJ2-5; the table's D gene call, TRBD1, was not cross checked with the DNA. TRBV21-1 is marked as a pseudogene. The CDR3 totals 13 residues. CDR3 amino acids: CASSTTAQETQYF. CDR3 coding DNA: TGTGCCAGCAGCACGACAGCGCAAGAGACCCAGTACTTC.

The rearrangement joins TRBV5-1 to TRBJ1-1; 10 bases are a match to TRBD1. Germline trimming cut 1 base from V and 4 bases from J; bases unmatched to any gene: 1. Germline V lookup: CDR1 SGHRS, CDR2 YFSETQ. The CDR3 spans 14 residues. The chain's CDR3 is CASSLRTGGTEAFF. The CDR3 region has the DNA TGCGCCAGCAGCTTGAGGACAGGGGGCACTGAAGCTTTCTTT.

The chain links TRBV7-8 to TRBJ2-2, with a tentative D call TRBD1 (6 bases). Per germline, CDR1 SGHVS and CDR2 FQNEAQ. CDR3 length: 15 residues. Trimming cost V 2 bases and J 5 bases, with 12 bases left between them. The CDR3 DNA sequence: TGTGCCAGCAGCTTAAACCCCCAGGGGACCGGGGAGCTGTTTTTT. It specifies CASSLNPQGTGELFF.

The chain couples TRBV6-5 to TRBJ1-2; 7 nucleotides line up with TRBD1. Unmatched junction bases numbered 10, after V lost 4 bases and J lost 8 bases. Germline CDR1 reads MNHEY; CDR2 reads SVGAGI. The CDR3 extends over 14 amino acids. The CDR3: CASSSPGGGRGYTF. The CDR3 coding sequence is TGTGCCAGCAGTTCCCCAGGGGGGGGCCGAGGCTACACCTTC.

V gene TRBV27 combines with J gene TRBJ2-6, with D unresolved. V was cut by 5 bases and J by 1 base, with 9 bases left in between. This CDR3 contains 15 residues. Germline CDR1 reads MNHEY; CDR2 reads SMNVEV (reference sequence). This chain's CDR3 is CASSTWGSGANVLTF. The CDR3 nucleotides are TGTGCCAGCAGTACATGGGGTTCTGGGGCCAACGTCCTGACTTTC.

The rearrangement joins TRBV5-6 to TRBJ2-2, with D maybe TRBD1 (6 bases). The V and J ends lost 0 bases and 4 bases respectively, with 13 bases between them. CDR1 is SGHDT, CDR2 YYEEEE, per germline. The CDR3 extends over 16 amino acids. The CDR3 DNA follows: TGTGCCAGCAGCTTGGCGCTCGGCAGGGGCACCGGGGAGCTGTTTTTT. Encoded protein: CASSLALGRGTGELFF. The variable domain in full, with the rest retrieved from reference TRBV5-6 and TRBJ2-2, is DAGVTQSPTHLIKTRGQQVTLRCSPKSGHDTVSWYQQALGQGPQFIFQYYEEEERQRGNFPDRFSGHQFPNYSSELNVNALLLGDSALYLCASSLALGRGTGELFFGEGSRLTVL.

The V gene is TRBV30, the J gene TRBJ1-2; unclear D gene. With 4 bases removed from V and 3 bases from J, the gap between germline ends came to 21 bases. The CDR3 sequence is 16 residues long. Germline CDR1 is GTSNPN and CDR2 is SVGIG (reference sequence). The CDR3 loop reads CAWNLLPFTGDYGYTF. CDR3 bases: TGTGCCTGGAACCTACTCCCGTTCACCGGGGACTATGGCTACACCTTC.

This chain uses TRBV27 with TRBJ2-6; D might be TRBD1 (5 bases). CDR1 and CDR2 from the germline V gene are MNHEY and SMNVEV (reference sequence). Trimming pared 6 bases from V and 2 bases from J, leaving 17 bases between. There are 17 residues in the CDR3. The CDR3 region is CASRRTPLGAGANVLTF. The CDR3 coding sequence is TGTGCCAGCAGACGGACACCTCTAGGGGCTGGGGCCAACGTCCTGACTTTC.

The chain links TRBV18 to TRBJ2-1; 7 nucleotides line up with TRBD2. The trim removed 6 bases at V and 6 bases at J, leaving 11 bases unmatched. This CDR3 has 15 residues. Germline V CDR1 and CDR2: KGHSH, LQKENI. The CDR3 DNA reads as TGTGCCAGCTCCCCCGGGGTAGCGGGCTTCAATGAGCAGTTCTTC. As protein: CASSPGVAGFNEQFF.

V gene TRBV9 combines with J gene TRBJ2-1; possible D gene TRBD2, 6 bases. Trimming took 6 bases from V and 3 from J, leaving 16 bases between them. The CDR3 spans 15 residues. Germline CDR1 SGDLS, CDR2 YYNGEE. The CDR3 spells CASTAQGLGYNEQFF. The CDR3 bases are TGTGCCAGCACGGCGCAGGGACTGGGCTACAATGAGCAGTTCTTC.

This sequence joins TRBV28 and TRBJ1-5; D perhaps matches TRBD1 (5 bases). This CDR3 contains 14 residues. V shed 5 bases and J shed 6 bases, with 14 bases lying between them. CDR1 MDHEN and CDR2 SYDVKM come from the germline V gene. The CDR3 is CASSPRGAGQPQHF. The CDR3 DNA is TGTGCCAGCAGTCCGAGAGGGGCAGGTCAGCCCCAGCATTTT.